The clone carrying this T cell receptor beta chain was seen once. Its matching antigen is unknown. This entry belongs to a study of graft-versus-host responses after intestinal transplantation. At the level of the study: Anti-thymocyte globulin induction was given to all recipients, followed by tacrolimus and steroids for 3 to 4 years. Study results and limitations: Recipient marrow harbored GvH clones, some of which surfaced first in ileum or blood.

This CDR3 region has 15 residues. Germline V gives CDR1 LGHNA, CDR2 YSLEER. V lost 2 bases, J lost 0 bases, and 8 bases lay in between. The table came from immunoSEQ multiplex PCR; TCRdb's copy has only in-frame clones and leaves some out. The repertoire holds approximately 77,000 clones, about 90% seen once, with over 0.55% in the top ten. Here the sequenced sample was PBMCs, taken 98 days after intestinal transplantation. The receptor was isolated from a human patient who received an intestinal transplant, so some T cells may come from the graft donor. The chain joins TRBV4-3 to TRBJ1-3; tentatively, D is TRBD1 (6 bases). The CDR3 DNA follows: TGCGCCAGCAGCCAACAGGGGCTCTCTGGAAACACCATATATTTT. Protein: CASSQQGLSGNTIYF.